This T cell receptor beta chain was sequenced during a study of T cells in Graves' hyperthyroidism and ophthalmopathy. Amplification targeted TCR beta CDR3 regions from RNA transcripts. HTBI primers were employed in a first-round RT-PCR of the TCR CDR3. TCRdb called the multiplex PCR reads again in MiXCR, with one record for every CDR3 protein. The data show hundreds of thousands of distinct CDR3 sequences, under 15% seen once. The hyperthyroidism patients had all been newly diagnosed, and their disease duration was under 2 months. Their ages ranged from 18 to 65 years. This clonotype has only a few counts. The antigen remains unidentified. Germline assignment: CDR1 SQVTM and CDR2 ANQGSEA. The CDR3 length is 13 residues. The germline V and J ends were trimmed by 7 bases and 2 bases, with 14 bases remaining between them. Overall study findings and caveats: Appearing also in blood were most of the thyroid clonotypes expanded above 0.001.

The sequenced sample consisted of blood. V usage is TRBV29-1 and J usage is TRBJ2-5; no clear D. This TCR came from a woman aged 30 to 39 with Graves' hyperthyroidism. The CDR3 DNA reads as TGCAGCGCCTCTCCCAGCCAGCAAGAGACCCAGTACTTC. This sequence encodes CSASPSQQETQYF.